This is a list of T cell receptor beta chains from one sample in a study. Using its own MiXCR run on the RT-PCR reads, TCRdb lists one record per CDR3 protein. The data show about 700,000 distinct CDR3 sequences, over 12% seen once. Input material: memory CD4+ T cells from blood. The receptor source for this set is a female donor in good health, serving as a healthy control. Each CDR3 is given without its conserved first and last residue.

V gene: TRBV2
J gene: TRBJ2-2
CDR3 protein: ASSEVVGTGELF

V gene: TRBV20-1
J gene: TRBJ2-5
CDR3 protein: SASGIAGTRETQY

V gene: TRBV6-5
J gene: TRBJ2-7
CDR3 protein: ASTQDNYEQY

V gene: TRBV28
J gene: TRBJ2-3
CDR3 protein: ASRDRATDTQY

V gene: TRBV6-6
J gene: TRBJ2-7
CDR3 protein: ARKPQRDREVYEQY

V gene: TRBV5-1
J gene: TRBJ2-7
CDR3 protein: ASSPGGGNYEQY

V gene: TRBV28
J gene: TRBJ1-1
CDR3 protein: ASNWAPNEAF

V gene: TRBV7-2
J gene: TRBJ1-2
CDR3 protein: ASSSTGVANYGYT

V gene: TRBV9
J gene: TRBJ2-7
CDR3 protein: DSSAGYEQY

V gene: TRBV6-1
J gene: TRBJ1-4
CDR3 protein: ASELYGKLF

V gene: TRBV6-1
J gene: TRBJ2-1
CDR3 protein: ASSERAASYNEQF

V gene: TRBV4-2
J gene: TRBJ1-2
CDR3 protein: ASSQEGRGEYGYT

V gene: TRBV5-6
J gene: TRBJ1-1
CDR3 protein: ASTREGTEAF

V gene: TRBV5-1
J gene: TRBJ1-5
CDR3 protein: ASSPADRGQPQH

V gene: TRBV9
J gene: TRBJ1-2
CDR3 protein: ASSARASFGSGYT

V gene: TRBV30
J gene: TRBJ2-3
CDR3 protein: AWSPLTDTQY

V gene: TRBV12-3/TRBV12-4
J gene: TRBJ1-6
CDR3 protein: ASSHSDTRINSPLH

V gene: TRBV4-2
J gene: TRBJ2-1
CDR3 protein: ASSQENHNWNEQF

V gene: TRBV20-1
J gene: TRBJ2-3
CDR3 protein: SAEAQRSTDTQY

V gene: TRBV7-2
J gene: TRBJ2-1
CDR3 protein: ASSLMRQEQF

V gene: TRBV5-1
J gene: TRBJ2-7
CDR3 protein: ASSLPSNEQY

V gene: TRBV5-1
J gene: TRBJ2-5
CDR3 protein: ASRPGGWQETQY

V gene: TRBV27
J gene: TRBJ1-2
CDR3 protein: ASYTNGGRGYT

V gene: TRBV5-1
J gene: TRBJ2-7
CDR3 protein: ASSPGQGGWYEQY

V gene: TRBV20-1
J gene: TRBJ2-6
CDR3 protein: SAPGGGANVLT

V gene: TRBV11-2
J gene: TRBJ1-5
CDR3 protein: ASSENGQPQH

V gene: TRBV20-1
J gene: TRBJ2-1
CDR3 protein: SARDRIKLLGF

V gene: TRBV20-1
J gene: TRBJ1-5
CDR3 protein: SASDRPGQPQH

V gene: TRBV20-1
J gene: TRBJ2-1
CDR3 protein: SASPRLAGEVWF

V gene: TRBV18
J gene: TRBJ1-4
CDR3 protein: ASSPSWEKEKLF

V gene: TRBV4-3
J gene: TRBJ1-4
CDR3 protein: ASSQARGEEKLF

V gene: TRBV6-5
J gene: TRBJ2-7
CDR3 protein: ASSLTRLSHEQY

V gene: TRBV7-3
J gene: TRBJ1-1
CDR3 protein: ASSRNPPGTNTEAF

V gene: TRBV4-1
J gene: TRBJ2-3
CDR3 protein: ASSHPPSTDTQY

V gene: TRBV5-6
J gene: TRBJ1-2
CDR3 protein: ASSWYGGNGYT

V gene: TRBV4-1
J gene: TRBJ2-3
CDR3 protein: ASSQKGLAGDTDTQY

V gene: TRBV7-3
J gene: TRBJ1-2
CDR3 protein: ASSLARGYGYT

V gene: TRBV4-3
J gene: TRBJ2-7
CDR3 protein: ASSQAASGVYEQY

V gene: TRBV5-1
J gene: TRBJ2-1
CDR3 protein: ASSSTGTSYNEQF